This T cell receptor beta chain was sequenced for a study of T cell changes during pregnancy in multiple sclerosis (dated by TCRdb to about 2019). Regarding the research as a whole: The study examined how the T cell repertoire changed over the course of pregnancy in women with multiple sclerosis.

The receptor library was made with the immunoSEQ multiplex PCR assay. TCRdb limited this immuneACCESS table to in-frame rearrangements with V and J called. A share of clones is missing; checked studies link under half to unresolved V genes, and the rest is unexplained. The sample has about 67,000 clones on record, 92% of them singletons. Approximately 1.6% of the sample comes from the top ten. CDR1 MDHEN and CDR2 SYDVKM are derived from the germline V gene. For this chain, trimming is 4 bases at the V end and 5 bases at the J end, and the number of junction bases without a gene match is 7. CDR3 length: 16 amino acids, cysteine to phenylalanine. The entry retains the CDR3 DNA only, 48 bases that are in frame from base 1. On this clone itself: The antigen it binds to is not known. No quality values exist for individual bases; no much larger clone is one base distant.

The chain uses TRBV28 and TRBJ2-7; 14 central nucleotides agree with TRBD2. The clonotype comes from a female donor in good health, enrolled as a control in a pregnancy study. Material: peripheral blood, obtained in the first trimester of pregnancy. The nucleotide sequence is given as TGTGCCAGCAGTTCCAGACTAGCGGGAGGGCCCCACGAGCAGTACTTC. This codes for CASSSRLAGGPHEQYF.